This T cell receptor (beta chain) is from a study of T-cell memory formation after mild COVID-19. TCRdb re-derived calls from the 5' RACE reads in MiXCR, one entry per CDR3 protein. The sample yields 30,000 to 45,000 distinct CDR3 sequences, about an eighth seen once. This clonotype was observed many times. Germline V gene lookup returns CDR1 MNHEY and CDR2 SVGAGI. Trimming stripped 2 bases from V and 11 bases from J, with 15 bases between. This CDR3 contains 13 residues. The sequence derives from a man younger than 35 who had mild COVID-19 (a few samples of this study predate the infection). Cell type and time point are not known. J is TRBJ1-1 and V is TRBV6-5, with no clear D. The specimen was PBMCs or a T cell subset sorted from them (not recorded which). In DNA form, the CDR3 reads TGTGCCAGCAGTTACAGTCCGGGGTGGGTGGCTTTCTTT. Translation gives CASSYSPGWVAFF.